Shown below are 30 T cell receptor beta chains from a single sample sequenced in a study of cytomegalovirus exposure and HLA in healthy donors. Vbeta (60) and Jbeta (13) primers were used in the PCR. Some clones are missing from TCRdb's copy, which holds only in-frame ones; the method was immunoSEQ multiplex PCR. The sample shows around 80,000 clones, approximately 65% of them seen only once. Material for sequencing was PBMCs. All receptors derive from a male donor in good health and CMV-seropositive.

CDR3 DNA: TGTGCCAGCAGTGCCACCGGGACAGGGAGGCGCGAAGCTTTCTTT. Translating it yields CASSATGTGRREAFF. V is TRBV28 and J is TRBJ1-1, with TRBD1 matching over 9 bases. Per germline, CDR1 MDHEN and CDR2 SYDVKM. The CDR3 loop spans 15 amino acids. Trimming removed 5 bases from V and 8 bases from J; junction bases left unmatched: 12.

CDR3 coding DNA: TGTGCCAGCAAGCAAAGCGGGAGTTACGAGCAGTACTTC. Its protein is CASKQSGSYEQYF. The chain combines TRBV27 with TRBJ2-7; 8 nucleotides line up with TRBD2. Looked up from germline, CDR1 is MNHEY and CDR2 is SMNVEV (reference sequence). The J segment lost 4 bases and the V segment lost 7 bases, leaving 6 bases of the junction unmatched. The CDR3 length is 13 residues.

V and J are TRBV7-2 and TRBJ2-2; TRBD2 matches at 8 bases. CDR1 is SGHTA and CDR2 is FQGNSA in the germline V gene. The CDR3 totals 16 residues. V trimming: 2 bases; J trimming: 5 bases; junction bases outside the gene matches: 7. CDR3 sequence: CASSLNSGGMTGELFF. In DNA, the CDR3 is TGTGCCAGCAGCTTAAACTCGGGAGGGATGACCGGGGAGCTGTTTTTT. Drawing the rest from reference TRBV7-2 and TRBJ2-2, the complete variable domain is GAGVSQSPSNKVTEKGKDVELRCDPISGHTALYWYRQSLGQGLEFLIYFQGNSAPDKSGLPSDRFSAERTGGSVSTLTIQRTQQEDSAVYLCASSLNSGGMTGELFFGEGSRLTVL.

This clone was seen a handful of times. This chain uses TRBV6-5 with TRBJ1-4; D not certain. Germline V gene data show CDR1 as MNHEY and CDR2 as SVGAGI. The CDR3 length is 12 residues. V lost 8 bases and J lost 8, with 12 bases in between. The CDR3 DNA reads TGTGCCAGCCGATCGCAGCGGGAAAAACTGTTTTTT. The encoded protein is CASRSQREKLFF.

V usage is TRBV27 and J usage is TRBJ1-5; D is perhaps TRBD1 (5 bases). The V and J ends lost 5 bases and 4 bases respectively, with 12 bases between them. CDR1 is MNHEY and CDR2 is SMNVEV in the germline V gene (reference sequence). This CDR3 has 14 amino acids. The CDR3 sequence is CASSPAGWNQPQHF. For the CDR3, the DNA is TGTGCCAGCAGTCCGGCAGGGTGGAATCAGCCCCAGCATTTT.

The V gene is TRBV7-9, the J gene TRBJ1-2; 9 bases are a match to TRBD1. CDR3 length equals 14 residues. V was pared by 4 bases and J by 7 bases, with 7 bases of the junction left unmatched. CDR1 and CDR2 from the germline V gene are SEHNR and FQNEAQ (reference sequence). The DNA of the CDR3 is TGTGCCAGCAGCTCACCGGGACAGGGAGGTGGCTACACCTTC. This gives the protein CASSSPGQGGGYTF. The whole variable domain, filled in from reference TRBV7-9 and TRBJ1-2, reads DTGVSQNPRHKITKRGQNVTFRCDPISEHNRLYWYRQTLGQGPEFLTYFQNEAQLEKSRLLSDRFSAERPKGSFSTLEIQRTEQGDSAMYLCASSSPGQGGGYTFGSGTRLTVV.

This clone has a single count. The chain employs TRBV29-1 and TRBJ2-1; the D gene is possibly TRBD2 (5 bases). V lost 6 bases and J lost 5, with 20 bases in between. CDR1 and CDR2 from the germline V gene are SQVTM and ANQGSEA. The length of the CDR3 is 15 residues. This CDR3 reads CSVLTQRAVHNEQFF. The CDR3 DNA follows: TGCAGCGTCCTAACACAGAGGGCGGTCCACAATGAGCAGTTCTTC.

This clone was seen just once. The rearrangement links TRBV7-9 to TRBJ1-2; TRBD1 is a possible D gene (6 bases). V lost 5 bases, J lost 7 bases, and 23 bases lay in between. Germline values: CDR1 SEHNR, CDR2 FQNEAQ (reference sequence). This CDR3 spans 16 amino acids. DNA of the CDR3: TGTGCCAGCAGCCTGGCCGGGGGGGGCGCAAACGGTGGCTACACCTTC. This gives the protein CASSLAGGGANGGYTF.

This clone turned up a few times. The chain has TRBV19 and TRBJ2-1; TRBD2 is a possible D gene (5 bases). Germline lookup yields CDR1 LNHDA and CDR2 SQIVND (reference sequence). Between the trimmed V and J ends, which lost 5 bases and 8 bases, there was a span of 16 bases. CDR3 length equals 14 residues. The CDR3: CASSYLEGVDEQFF. The CDR3, as DNA: TGTGCCAGTAGTTATCTTGAGGGAGTCGATGAGCAGTTCTTC.

V is TRBV4-3 and J is TRBJ2-7; maybe TRBD1 (5 bases). Trimming removed 8 bases at V and 2 bases at J, with 16 bases between. This CDR3 has 14 residues. CDR1 is LGHNA, CDR2 YSLEER, per germline. The CDR3 DNA sequence: TGCGCCAGCTCCCAGGGCCCGTCAACCTACGAGCAGTACTTC. Translation gives CASSQGPSTYEQYF.

To note about this clone: This sample also contains other DNA sequences that code for the same CDR3. The rearrangement joins TRBV6-5 to TRBJ2-7; 10 nucleotides agree with TRBD1. Germline values: CDR1 MNHEY, CDR2 SVGAGI. The CDR3 extends over 15 amino acids. With 2 bases clipped from V and 2 bases from J, the junction kept 3 bases outside the gene matches. Here the CDR3 DNA reads TGTGCCAGCAGTTACAGGGACAGGGGACCCTACGAGCAGTACTTC. Translated, it gives CASSYRDRGPYEQYF.

V usage is TRBV27 and J usage is TRBJ2-7; TRBD1 matches 8 bases. V dropped 6 bases and J dropped 4; count of bases not matched to a gene: 11. Germline V gives CDR1 MNHEY, CDR2 SMNVEV (reference sequence). CDR3 length: 15 residues. CDR3 in amino acids: CASRPATGGLYEQYF. In DNA form, the CDR3 reads TGTGCCAGCAGGCCCGCCACAGGGGGTCTGTACGAGCAGTACTTC.

The gene calls are TRBV11-2 and TRBJ1-4; 8 positions agree with TRBD1. V trimming: 1 base; J trimming: 12 bases; junction bases outside the gene matches: 1. This CDR3 is built from 12 residues. Per germline, CDR1 SGHAT and CDR2 FQNNGV. DNA for the CDR3: TGTGCCAGCAGCTTAGTGGACAGGGAACTGTTTTTT. Its protein is CASSLVDRELFF.

This clone came up a few times. The chain carries TRBV4-3 and TRBJ1-1; the D is unclear. This CDR3 spans 19 amino acids. Germline V CDR1 and CDR2: LGHNA, YSLEER. The V end was cut by 1 base, the J end by 1 base, with 22 bases between. The CDR3 DNA follows: TGCGCCAGCAGCCAAGGGCCTAAAGGTGGGAGCTTAACGAACACTGAAGCTTTCTTT. It translates to CASSQGPKGGSLTNTEAFF.

The chain recombines TRBV28 with TRBJ1-5; D might be TRBD1 (6 bases). The germline V gene encodes CDR1 MDHEN and CDR2 SYDVKM. The germline V and J ends were trimmed by 1 base and 3 bases, with 19 bases remaining between them. The CDR3 length is 18 residues. The DNA for the CDR3 is TGTGCCAGCAGTTTATCTCCAAAATCCGGACAGTTCAATCAGCCCCAGCATTTT. This codes for CASSLSPKSGQFNQPQHF. The full variable domain, with the rest looked up from reference TRBV28 and TRBJ1-5, is DVKVTQSSRYLVKRTGEKVFLECVQDMDHENMFWYRQDPGLGLRLIYFSYDVKMKEKGDIPEGYSVSREKKERFSLILESASTNQTSMYLCASSLSPKSGQFNQPQHFGDGTRLSIL.

This clone appeared a few times. The chain recombines TRBV5-5 with TRBJ2-5; D gene ambiguous. The CDR3 loop spans 13 amino acids. V lost 4 bases and J 5 bases, leaving 12 bases between the germline ends. Germline V gives CDR1 SGHKS, CDR2 YYEKEE (reference sequence). CDR3 region: CASSPPSQETQYF. The CDR3 coding sequence is TGTGCCAGCAGCCCCCCTAGTCAGGAGACCCAGTACTTC.

In its sample, this clone was seen a few times. The chain uses TRBV30 and TRBJ1-1; D is undetermined. Deletions cut 2 bases from V and 1 base from J, with 8 bases between. Germline V gives CDR1 GTSNPN, CDR2 SVGIG (reference sequence). CDR3 length equals 13 residues. The CDR3 DNA follows: TGTGCCTGGAGTCCCCTTCGGAACACTGAAGCTTTCTTT. This translates into CAWSPLRNTEAFF.

This clone has just a few counts. This chain joins TRBV5-1 and TRBJ1-2; tentative D call: TRBD1 (5 bases). Per the germline V gene, CDR1 is SGHRS and CDR2 is YFSETQ. With 2 bases removed from V and 6 bases from J, the gap between germline ends came to 20 bases. The CDR3 spans 16 residues. The CDR3 region has the DNA TGCGCCAGCAGCTTTGATAATGGTCGGGGCGGGGATGGCTACACCTTC. Its translation is CASSFDNGRGGDGYTF. The variable domain in full, completed from reference TRBV5-1 and TRBJ1-2, reads KAGVTQTPRYLIKTRGQQVTLSCSPISGHRSVSWYQQTPGQGLQFLFEYFSETQRNKGNFPGRFSGRQFSNSRSEMNVSTLELGDSALYLCASSFDNGRGGDGYTFGSGTRLTVV.

The V gene is TRBV6-1, the J gene TRBJ1-5; D uncertain. The germline gives CDR1 MNHNS, CDR2 SASEGT. V was clipped by 2 bases and J by 9 bases, with 11 bases between them. The CDR3 extends over 13 amino acids. The CDR3 DNA sequence: TGTGCCAGCAGTGAATCGGCAGGTGGGCCCCAGCATTTT. Translated: CASSESAGGPQHF.

This chain links TRBV9 with TRBJ2-5; 9 bases fit TRBD2. This CDR3 is built from 16 residues. CDR1 and CDR2 from the germline V gene are SGDLS and YYNGEE. J was trimmed by 2 bases and V by 4 bases; bases with no gene match: 9. DNA of the CDR3: TGTGCCAGCAGCCTCTTCGGACTAGCGAAACAAGAGACCCAGTACTTC. This encodes CASSLFGLAKQETQYF.

This clone was recorded once. The gene calls are TRBV6-1 and TRBJ2-1; possibly TRBD1 for D (6 bases). V lost 7 bases and J 3 bases, leaving 16 bases between the germline ends. Germline V gene data show CDR1 as MNHNS and CDR2 as SASEGT. This CDR3 has 15 residues. The CDR3 DNA follows: TGTGCCAGCAAAGCACGGGCAGGGGACTACAATGAGCAGTTCTTC. Translation gives CASKARAGDYNEQFF.

This rearrangement joins TRBV19 to TRBJ2-7; TRBD1 is a possible D gene (5 bases). V lost 3 bases to trimming and J lost 0 bases, with 15 bases between them. CDR1 is LNHDA and CDR2 is SQIVND in the germline V gene (reference sequence). The CDR3 runs 16 residues. CDR3 sequence (DNA): TGTGCCAGTAGTATGGGCCCGACAGAAGCCTCCTACGAGCAGTACTTC. Its protein is CASSMGPTEASYEQYF.

This clone was detected a few times. The chain joins TRBV5-1 to TRBJ2-2; D might be TRBD1 (6 bases). V was cut by 2 bases and J by 0 bases, with 8 bases left in between. CDR3 length: 15 residues. Germline V gene lookup returns CDR1 SGHRS and CDR2 YFSETQ. CDR3 region: CASSLGTTNTGELFF. CDR3 nucleotides: TGCGCCAGCAGCTTAGGGACAACGAACACCGGGGAGCTGTTTTTT.

The count of this clone is one. The chain joins TRBV30 to TRBJ2-5, with D perhaps TRBD2 (5 bases). The germline V and J ends were trimmed by 3 bases and 1 base, with 9 bases remaining between them. CDR1 is GTSNPN, CDR2 SVGIG, per germline (reference sequence). The CDR3 has 13 residues. The CDR3 nucleotides are TGTGCCTGGAGCAGAGGGCCCCAAGAGACCCAGTACTTC. It specifies CAWSRGPQETQYF. Based on the CDR3 plus reference TRBV30 and TRBJ2-5, the full variable domain is SQTIHQWPATLVQPVGSPLSLECTVEGTSNPNLYWYRQAAGRGLQLLFYSVGIGQISSEVPQNLSASRPQDRQFILSSKKLLLSDSGFYLCAWSRGPQETQYFGPGTRLLVL.

Worth noting for this clone: Other DNA sequences in this sample translate to the same CDR3. CDR3 sequence reads: CASSLGTGAYEQYF. Here the CDR3 DNA reads TGCGCCAGCAGCTTGGGAACAGGGGCCTACGAGCAGTACTTC. This chain uses TRBV5-1 with TRBJ2-7; TRBD1 aligns across 7 bases. The V gene's germline CDR1 is SGHRS and CDR2 YFSETQ. This CDR3 has 14 amino acids. With 0 bases clipped from V and 2 bases from J, the junction kept 2 bases outside the gene matches.

The rearrangement uses TRBV30 and TRBJ2-7; tentative D call: TRBD2 (6 bases). The V and J ends lost 1 base and 0 bases respectively, with 10 bases between them. The CDR3 totals 14 residues. CDR1 GTSNPN and CDR2 SVGIG come from the germline V gene (reference sequence). CDR3 nucleotides: TGTGCCTGGAGTGCCGGGACTGCCTCCTACGAGCAGTACTTC. This sequence encodes CAWSAGTASYEQYF.

The chain is built from TRBV28 and TRBJ2-6; TRBD1 agrees at 7 bases. V was clipped by 6 bases and J by 0 bases; unmatched bases: 2. CDR1 is MDHEN and CDR2 is SYDVKM in the germline V gene. The CDR3 is 15 amino acids. The CDR3 sequence is CASRGTVSGANVLTF. The DNA for the CDR3 is TGTGCCAGCAGGGGGACAGTCTCTGGGGCCAACGTCCTGACTTTC.

The chain uses TRBV10-3 and TRBJ1-1; no clear D gene. The CDR3 consists of 12 residues. Germline V lookup: CDR1 ENHRY, CDR2 SYGVKD. Trimming cost V 6 bases and J 11 bases, with 16 bases left between them. The CDR3 spells CAIRDGDGAAFF. The CDR3 coding sequence is TGTGCCATCAGAGACGGAGACGGCGCGGCTTTCTTT.

This rearrangement joins TRBV11-1 to TRBJ1-2, with D perhaps TRBD1 (5 bases). Trimming removed 4 bases from V and 5 bases from J, with 17 bases in between. Per germline, CDR1 SGHAT and CDR2 FQDESV (reference sequence). The CDR3 has 15 residues. The CDR3 sequence is CASSSGPGSGYGYTF. Here the CDR3 DNA reads TGTGCCAGCAGCTCCGGCCCTGGTTCAGGGTATGGCTACACCTTC.

The chain joins TRBV7-3 to TRBJ2-1; 9 nucleotides line up with TRBD2. Germline V gene lookup returns CDR1 SGHTA and CDR2 FQGTGA. J gave up 8 bases and V 1 base, and 6 bases lay outside the gene matches. The CDR3 sequence is 15 residues long. For the CDR3, the DNA is TGTGCCAGCAGCTTAAGTAGCGGGAGTGTTTATGAGCAGTTCTTC. It codes for CASSLSSGSVYEQFF.